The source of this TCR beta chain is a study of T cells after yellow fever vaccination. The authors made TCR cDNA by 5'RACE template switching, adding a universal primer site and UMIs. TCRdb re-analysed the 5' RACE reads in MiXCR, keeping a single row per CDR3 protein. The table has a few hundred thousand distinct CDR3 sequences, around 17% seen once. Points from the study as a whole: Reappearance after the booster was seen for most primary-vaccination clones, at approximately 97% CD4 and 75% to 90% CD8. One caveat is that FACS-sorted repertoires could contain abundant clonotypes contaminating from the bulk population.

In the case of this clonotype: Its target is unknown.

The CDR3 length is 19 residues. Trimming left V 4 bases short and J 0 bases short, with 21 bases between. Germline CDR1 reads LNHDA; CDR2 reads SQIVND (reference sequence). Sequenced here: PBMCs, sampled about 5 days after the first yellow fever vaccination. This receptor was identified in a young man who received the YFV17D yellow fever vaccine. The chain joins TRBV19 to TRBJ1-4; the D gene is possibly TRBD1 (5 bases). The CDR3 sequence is CASSTLLGDYSSTNEKLFF. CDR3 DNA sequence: TGTGCCAGTAGTACTCTACTGGGGGACTATTCCTCAACTAATGAAAAACTGTTTTTT.